Here is one T cell receptor beta chain with its context. The data stem from a study of blood T cell repertoires in COVID-19. On the study more broadly: Acute-phase and convalescent COVID-19 samples originated in the United States, Italy and Spain. Sample material is recorded as cDNA or gDNA derived from T cells, B-cell-depleted T cells, or PBMCs.

Authors' analysis steps: Reference gene primer amplification yielded estimated nucleated cell counts. Sequencing used immunoSEQ multiplex PCR; TCRdb keeps in-frame clones, though not all of them. Clonal size and the V and J genes are those of that table, whereas D and trimming came from the DNA. The table lists fewer than 350,000 clones, around 90% of them singletons, with 6% to 7% in the top ten. Enrolment of Seattle patients took place during active infection, and they were followed longitudinally. Trimming stripped 5 bases from V and 14 bases from J, with 12 bases between. This CDR3 comprises 9 residues. CDR1 and CDR2 (germline): DFQATT, SNEGSKA (reference sequence).

The rearrangement links TRBV20-1 to TRBJ1-2; the D is unclear. Material for sequencing was peripheral blood. The TCR originated in a young woman with COVID-19, enrolled during active disease. The CDR3 nucleotides read TGCAGTGCTCCCGCCTTGGAGACCTTC. The encoded protein is CSAPALETF.